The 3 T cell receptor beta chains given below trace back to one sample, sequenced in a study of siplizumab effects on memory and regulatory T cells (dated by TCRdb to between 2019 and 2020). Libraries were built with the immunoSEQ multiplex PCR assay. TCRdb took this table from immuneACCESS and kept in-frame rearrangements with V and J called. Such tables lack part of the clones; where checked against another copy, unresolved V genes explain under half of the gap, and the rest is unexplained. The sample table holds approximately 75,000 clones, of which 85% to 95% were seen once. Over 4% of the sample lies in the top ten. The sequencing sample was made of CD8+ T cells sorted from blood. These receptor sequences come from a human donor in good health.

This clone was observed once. The CDR3 sequence: CAIRGDGQGYGYTF. CDR3 sequence (DNA): TGTGCCATCAGGGGGGACGGACAAGGCTATGGCTACACCTTC. This chain uses TRBV10-3 with TRBJ1-2; a weak D match, TRBD1 (5 bases). CDR1 is ENHRY, CDR2 SYGVKD, per germline. V was shortened by 6 bases and J by 4 bases, with 15 bases between the two germline ends. This CDR3 has 14 amino acids.

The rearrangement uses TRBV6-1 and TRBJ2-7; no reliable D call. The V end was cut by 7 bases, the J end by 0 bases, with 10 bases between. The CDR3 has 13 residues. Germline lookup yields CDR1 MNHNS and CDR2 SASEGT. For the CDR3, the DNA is TGTGCCAGCACCTTGGGCCCCTCCTACGAGCAGTACTTC. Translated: CASTLGPSYEQYF.

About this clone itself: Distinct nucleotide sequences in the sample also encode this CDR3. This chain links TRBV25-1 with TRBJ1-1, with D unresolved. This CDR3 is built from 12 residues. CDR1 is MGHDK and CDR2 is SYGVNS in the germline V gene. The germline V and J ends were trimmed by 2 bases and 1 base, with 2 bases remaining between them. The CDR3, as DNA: TGTGCCAGCAGTGAACCGAACACTGAAGCTTTCTTT. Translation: CASSEPNTEAFF. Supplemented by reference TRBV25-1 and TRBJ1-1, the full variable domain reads EADIYQTPRYLVIGTGKKITLECSQTMGHDKMYWYQQDPGMELHLIHYSYGVNSTEKGDLSSESTVSRIRTEHFPLTLESARPSHTSQYLCASSEPNTEAFFGQGTRLTVV.